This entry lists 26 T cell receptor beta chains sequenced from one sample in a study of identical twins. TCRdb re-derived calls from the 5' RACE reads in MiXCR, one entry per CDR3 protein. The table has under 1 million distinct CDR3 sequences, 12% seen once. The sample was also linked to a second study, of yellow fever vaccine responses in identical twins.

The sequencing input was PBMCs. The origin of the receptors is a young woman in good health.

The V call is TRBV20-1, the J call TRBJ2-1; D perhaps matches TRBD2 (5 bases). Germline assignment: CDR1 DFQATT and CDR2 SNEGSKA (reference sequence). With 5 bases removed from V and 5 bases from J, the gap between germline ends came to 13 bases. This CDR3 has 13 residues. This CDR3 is CSADPDWNNEQFF. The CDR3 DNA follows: TGCAGTGCTGACCCGGACTGGAACAATGAGCAGTTCTTC.

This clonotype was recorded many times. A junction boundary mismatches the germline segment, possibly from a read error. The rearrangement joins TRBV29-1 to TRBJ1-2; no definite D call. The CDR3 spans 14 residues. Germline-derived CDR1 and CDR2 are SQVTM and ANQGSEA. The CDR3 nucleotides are TGCAGCGTTGAAACCCCGGGAATGTACTACGGCTACACCTTC. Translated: CSVETPGMYYGYTF.

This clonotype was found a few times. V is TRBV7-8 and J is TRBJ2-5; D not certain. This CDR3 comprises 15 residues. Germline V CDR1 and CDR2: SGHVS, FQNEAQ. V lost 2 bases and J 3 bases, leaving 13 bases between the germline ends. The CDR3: CASSLRPRGEETQYF. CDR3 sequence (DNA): TGTGCCAGCAGCTTAAGGCCACGAGGAGAAGAGACCCAGTACTTC.

The CDR3 sequence is CASSFGLAGGFVTQYF. CDR3 DNA sequence: TGTGCCAGCAGCTTCGGACTAGCGGGGGGATTCGTTACGCAGTATTTT. This sequence joins TRBV7-2 and TRBJ2-3; 14 nucleotides line up with TRBD2. The CDR3 runs 16 residues. V gave up 3 bases and J gave up 8 bases; unmatched junction bases: 7. Per germline, CDR1 SGHTA and CDR2 FQGNSA.

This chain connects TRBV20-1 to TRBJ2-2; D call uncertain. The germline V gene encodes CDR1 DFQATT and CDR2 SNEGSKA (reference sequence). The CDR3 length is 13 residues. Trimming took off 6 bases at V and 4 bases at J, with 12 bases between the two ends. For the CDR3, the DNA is TGCAGTGCAAAGACATATTCCACCGGGGAGCTGTTTTTT. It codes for CSAKTYSTGELFF.

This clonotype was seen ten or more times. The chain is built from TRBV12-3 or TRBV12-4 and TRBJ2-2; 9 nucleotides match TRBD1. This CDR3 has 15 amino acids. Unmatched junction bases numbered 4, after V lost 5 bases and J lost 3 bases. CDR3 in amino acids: CASSPWTGDTGELFF. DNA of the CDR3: TGTGCCAGCAGTCCGTGGACAGGGGACACCGGGGAGCTGTTTTTT.

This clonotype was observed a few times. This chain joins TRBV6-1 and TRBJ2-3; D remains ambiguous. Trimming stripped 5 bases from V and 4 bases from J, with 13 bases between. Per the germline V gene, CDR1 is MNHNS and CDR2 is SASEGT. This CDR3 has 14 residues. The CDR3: CASSRTAEADTQYF. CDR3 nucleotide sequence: TGTGCCAGCAGTCGCACAGCCGAAGCAGATACGCAGTATTTT.

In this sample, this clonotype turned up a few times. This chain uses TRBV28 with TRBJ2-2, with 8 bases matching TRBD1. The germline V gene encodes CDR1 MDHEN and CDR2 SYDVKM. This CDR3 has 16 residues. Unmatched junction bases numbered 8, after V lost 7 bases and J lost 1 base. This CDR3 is CASTFRGTGNTGELFF. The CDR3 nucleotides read TGTGCCAGCACTTTTAGGGGGACAGGGAACACCGGGGAGCTGTTTTTT.

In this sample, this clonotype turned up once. The CDR3 loop reads CASSQGLAGGLNIQYF. DNA of the CDR3: TGTGCCAGCAGCCAAGGCCTAGCGGGGGGGCTCAACATTCAGTACTTC. The rearrangement uses TRBV3-1 and TRBJ2-4, with 12 bases lining up with TRBD2. CDR1 LGHDT and CDR2 YNNKEL come from the germline V gene (reference sequence). The CDR3 consists of 16 residues. V lost 1 base to trimming and J lost 7 bases; unmatched junction nucleotides: 5.

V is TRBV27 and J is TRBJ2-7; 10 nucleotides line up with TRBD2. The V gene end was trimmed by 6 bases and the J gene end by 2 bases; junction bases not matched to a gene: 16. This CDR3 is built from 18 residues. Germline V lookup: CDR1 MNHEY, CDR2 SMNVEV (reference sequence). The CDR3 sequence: CASSRHASGGAKTYEQYV. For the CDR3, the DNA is TGTGCCAGCAGCCGGCACGCTAGCGGGGGTGCGAAGACCTACGAGCAGTACGTC.

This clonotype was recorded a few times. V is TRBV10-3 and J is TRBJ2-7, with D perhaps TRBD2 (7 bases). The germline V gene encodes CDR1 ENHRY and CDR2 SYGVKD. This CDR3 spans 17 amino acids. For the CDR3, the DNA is TGTGGTAGGAGGGGGGCGCGGGGGAGGCTCCGAAGGTACGAGCAGTACTTC. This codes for CGRRGARGRLRRYEQYF.

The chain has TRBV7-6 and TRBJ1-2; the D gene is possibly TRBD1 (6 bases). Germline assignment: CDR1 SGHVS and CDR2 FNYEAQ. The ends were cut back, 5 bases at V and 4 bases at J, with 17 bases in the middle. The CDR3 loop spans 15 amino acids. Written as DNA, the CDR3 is TGTGCCAGCAGCCCGGACAGCCACGGGATCTATGGCTACACCTTC. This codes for CASSPDSHGIYGYTF.

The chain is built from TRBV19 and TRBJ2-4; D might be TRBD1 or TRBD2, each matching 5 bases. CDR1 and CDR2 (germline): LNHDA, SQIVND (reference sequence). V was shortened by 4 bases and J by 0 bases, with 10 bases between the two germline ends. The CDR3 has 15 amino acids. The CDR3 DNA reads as TGTGCCAGTAGTAACACCGGGACAGCCAAAAACATTCAGTACTTC. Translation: CASSNTGTAKNIQYF.

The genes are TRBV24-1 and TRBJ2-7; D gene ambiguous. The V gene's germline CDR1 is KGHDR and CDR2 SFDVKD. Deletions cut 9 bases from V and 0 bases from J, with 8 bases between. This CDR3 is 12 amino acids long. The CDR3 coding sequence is TGTGCCACCGAAGGGCCCTCCTACGAGCAGTACTTC. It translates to CATEGPSYEQYF.

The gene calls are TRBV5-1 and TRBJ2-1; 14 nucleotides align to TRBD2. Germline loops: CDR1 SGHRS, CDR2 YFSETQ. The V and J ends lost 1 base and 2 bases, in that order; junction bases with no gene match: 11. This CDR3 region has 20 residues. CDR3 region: CASSLMRLAGGPATYNEQFF. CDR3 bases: TGCGCCAGCAGCTTGATGAGACTAGCGGGAGGGCCGGCCACCTACAATGAGCAGTTCTTC.

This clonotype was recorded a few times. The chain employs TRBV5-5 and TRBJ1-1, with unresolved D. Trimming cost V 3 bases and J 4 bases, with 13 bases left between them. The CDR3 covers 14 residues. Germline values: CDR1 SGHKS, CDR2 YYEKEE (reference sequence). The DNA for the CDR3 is TGTGCCAGCAGCTCAAGTGTGGGGAGCACTGAAGCTTTCTTT. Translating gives CASSSSVGSTEAFF.

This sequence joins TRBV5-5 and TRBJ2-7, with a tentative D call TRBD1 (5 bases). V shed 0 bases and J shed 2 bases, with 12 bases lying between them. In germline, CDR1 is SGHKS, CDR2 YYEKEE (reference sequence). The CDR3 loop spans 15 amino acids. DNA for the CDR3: TGTGCCAGCAGCTTGGGGGGCCAGGAGACCTACGAGCAGTACTTC. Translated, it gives CASSLGGQETYEQYF.

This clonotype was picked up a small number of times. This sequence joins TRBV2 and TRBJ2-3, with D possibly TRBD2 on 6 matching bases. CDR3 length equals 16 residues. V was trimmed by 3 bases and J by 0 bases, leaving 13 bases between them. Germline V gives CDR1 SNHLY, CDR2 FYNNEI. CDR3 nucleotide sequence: TGTGCCAGCAGTGAGCTAGCGACAAGAAGCACAGATACGCAGTATTTT. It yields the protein CASSELATRSTDTQYF.

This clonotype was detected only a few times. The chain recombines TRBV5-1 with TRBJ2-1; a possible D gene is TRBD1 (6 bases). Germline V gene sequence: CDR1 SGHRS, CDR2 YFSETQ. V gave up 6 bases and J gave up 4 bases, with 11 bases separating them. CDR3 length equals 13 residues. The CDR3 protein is CASKDSNYNEQFF. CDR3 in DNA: TGCGCCAGCAAGGACAGCAATTACAATGAGCAGTTCTTC. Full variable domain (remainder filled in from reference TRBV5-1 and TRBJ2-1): KAGVTQTPRYLIKTRGQQVTLSCSPISGHRSVSWYQQTPGQGLQFLFEYFSETQRNKGNFPGRFSGRQFSNSRSEMNVSTLELGDSALYLCASKDSNYNEQFFGPGTRLTVL.

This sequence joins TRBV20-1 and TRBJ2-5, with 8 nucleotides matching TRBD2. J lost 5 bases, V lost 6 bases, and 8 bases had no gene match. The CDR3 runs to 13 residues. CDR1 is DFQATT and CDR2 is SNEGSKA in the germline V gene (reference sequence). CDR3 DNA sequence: TGCAGTGCCCCATTAGCGGGATGGGAGACCCAGTACTTC. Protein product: CSAPLAGWETQYF.

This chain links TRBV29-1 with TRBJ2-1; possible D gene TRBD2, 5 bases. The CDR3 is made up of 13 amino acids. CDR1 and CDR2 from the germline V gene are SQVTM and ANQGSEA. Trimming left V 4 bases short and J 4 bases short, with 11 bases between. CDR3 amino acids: CSVGWRAYNEQFF. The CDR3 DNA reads TGCAGCGTTGGATGGCGGGCTTACAATGAGCAGTTCTTC.

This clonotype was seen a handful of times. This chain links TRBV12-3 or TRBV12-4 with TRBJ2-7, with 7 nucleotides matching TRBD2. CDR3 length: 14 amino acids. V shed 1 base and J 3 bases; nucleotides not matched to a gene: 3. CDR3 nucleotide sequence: TGTGCCAGCAGTTTAGGGGACTACAACTACGAGCAGTACTTC. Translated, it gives CASSLGDYNYEQYF.

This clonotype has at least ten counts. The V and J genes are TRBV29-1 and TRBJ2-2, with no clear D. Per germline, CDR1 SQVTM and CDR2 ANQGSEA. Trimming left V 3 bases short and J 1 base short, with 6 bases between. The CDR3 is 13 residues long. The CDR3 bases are TGCAGCGTTGATCCCTGGAACACCGGGGAGCTGTTTTTT. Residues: CSVDPWNTGELFF.

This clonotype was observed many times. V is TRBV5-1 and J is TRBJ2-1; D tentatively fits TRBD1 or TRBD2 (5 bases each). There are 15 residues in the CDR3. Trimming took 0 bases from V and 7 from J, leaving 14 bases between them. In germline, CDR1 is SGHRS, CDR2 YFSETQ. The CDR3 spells CASSLEGDLLNEQFF. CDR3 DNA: TGCGCCAGCAGCTTGGAAGGGGACCTCTTGAATGAGCAGTTCTTC.

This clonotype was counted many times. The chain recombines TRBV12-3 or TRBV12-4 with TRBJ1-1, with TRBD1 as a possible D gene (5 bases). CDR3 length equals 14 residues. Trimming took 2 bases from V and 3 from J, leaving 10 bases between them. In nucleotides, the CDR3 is TGTGCCAGCAGTTTATTTTCAGGGTACACTGAAGCTTTCTTT. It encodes CASSLFSGYTEAFF.

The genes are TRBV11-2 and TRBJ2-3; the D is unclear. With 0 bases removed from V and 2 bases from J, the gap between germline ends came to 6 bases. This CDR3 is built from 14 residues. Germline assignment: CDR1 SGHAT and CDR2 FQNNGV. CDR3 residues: CASSLELTTDTQYF. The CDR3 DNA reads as TGTGCCAGCAGCTTAGAACTTACCACAGATACGCAGTATTTT.